The clone carrying this T cell receptor (beta chain) was detected only a few times. This sample stems from a study of blood T cell repertoires in COVID-19. On the study more broadly: Samples came from the United States, Italy and Spain, spanning acute and convalescent COVID-19. T cells, B-cell-depleted T cells, or PBMCs supplied cDNA or gDNA.

V gave up 2 bases and J gave up 9 bases; unmatched junction bases: 8. The CDR3 consists of 16 residues. Germline loops: CDR1 SGHKS, CDR2 YYEKEE (reference sequence). Authors' methods: Counts of nucleated cells, estimated from reference gene primer amplification, were obtained. Using immunoSEQ multiplex PCR, the repertoire was profiled, and TCRdb retains in-frame clones only, with some absent. V, J and clone size reflect that table, while D and trimming were determined from the DNA. The data hold nearly 60,000 clones, with around 91% observed a single time. This TCR came from a man between 60 and 75 years old with active COVID-19. V usage is TRBV5-5 and J usage is TRBJ1-6; 10 positions match TRBD1. The specimen sequenced was peripheral blood. The CDR3 DNA follows: TGTGCCAGCAGCTTCTCGTCGACAGGGGGCGCTTCACCCCTCCACTTT. It encodes CASSFSSTGGASPLHF.